Below, one T cell receptor (beta chain) is given with its context. These data come from a study of control samples from healthy donors and cancer patients. CDR3 length: 14 amino acids. In germline, CDR1 is MNHEY, CDR2 SMNVEV (reference sequence). The ends lost 7 bases at V and 5 bases at J; junction bases unmatched: 10. Clones were sequenced by immunoSEQ multiplex PCR, and TCRdb holds only the in-frame ones, with some missing. The profile shows about 180,000 clones, around 87% of them singletons. The J gene is TRBJ2-5, the V gene TRBV27, with 7 bases identical to TRBD1. The sample comprised blood. The origin of this receptor is a woman in her 50s in good health. CDR3 DNA: TGTGCCAGCAAGGGGGCATGGGTTGGGGAGACCCAGTACTTC. It codes for CASKGAWVGETQYF.